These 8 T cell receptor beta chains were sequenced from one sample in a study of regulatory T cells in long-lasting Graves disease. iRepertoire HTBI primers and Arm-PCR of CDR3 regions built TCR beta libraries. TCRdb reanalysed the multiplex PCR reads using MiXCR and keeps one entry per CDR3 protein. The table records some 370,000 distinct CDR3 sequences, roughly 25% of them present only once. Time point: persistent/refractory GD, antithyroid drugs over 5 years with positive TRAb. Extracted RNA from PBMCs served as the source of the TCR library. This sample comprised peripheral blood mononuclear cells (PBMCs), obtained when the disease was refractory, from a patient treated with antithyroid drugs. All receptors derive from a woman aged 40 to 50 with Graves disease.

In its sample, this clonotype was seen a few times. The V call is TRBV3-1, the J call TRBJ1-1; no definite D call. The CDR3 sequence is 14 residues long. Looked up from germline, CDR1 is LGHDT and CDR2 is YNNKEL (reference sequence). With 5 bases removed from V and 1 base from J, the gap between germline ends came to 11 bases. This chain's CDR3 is CASSARTGNTEAFF. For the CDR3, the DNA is TGTGCCAGCAGCGCTCGGACGGGGAACACTGAAGCTTTCTTT.

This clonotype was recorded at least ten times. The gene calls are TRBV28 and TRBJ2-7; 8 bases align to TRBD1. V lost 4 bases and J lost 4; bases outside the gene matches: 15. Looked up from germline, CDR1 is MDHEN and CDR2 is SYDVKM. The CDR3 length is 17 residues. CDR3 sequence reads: CASSSPAGTGHPYEQYF. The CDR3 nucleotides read TGTGCCAGCAGTTCACCGGCCGGGACAGGACACCCTTACGAGCAGTACTTC.

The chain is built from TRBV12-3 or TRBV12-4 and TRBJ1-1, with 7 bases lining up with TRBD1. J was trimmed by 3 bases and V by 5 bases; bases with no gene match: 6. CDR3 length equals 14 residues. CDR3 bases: TGTGCCAGCAGTCTTGGACAGGTAGACACTGAAGCTTTCTTT. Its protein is CASSLGQVDTEAFF.

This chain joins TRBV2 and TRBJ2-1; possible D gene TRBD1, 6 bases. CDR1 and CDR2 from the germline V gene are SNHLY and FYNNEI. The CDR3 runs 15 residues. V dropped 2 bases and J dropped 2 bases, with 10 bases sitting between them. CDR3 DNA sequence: TGTGCCAGCAGTGAACAGGGGATAACCTACAATGAGCAGTTCTTC. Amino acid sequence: CASSEQGITYNEQFF.

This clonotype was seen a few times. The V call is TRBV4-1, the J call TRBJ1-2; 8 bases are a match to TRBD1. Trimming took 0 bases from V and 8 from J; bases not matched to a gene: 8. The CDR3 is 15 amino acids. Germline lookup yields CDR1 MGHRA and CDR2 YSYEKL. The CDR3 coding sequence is TGCGCCAGCAGCCAAGACGCAGGGGGCGCAGGGGGCTACACCTTC. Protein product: CASSQDAGGAGGYTF.

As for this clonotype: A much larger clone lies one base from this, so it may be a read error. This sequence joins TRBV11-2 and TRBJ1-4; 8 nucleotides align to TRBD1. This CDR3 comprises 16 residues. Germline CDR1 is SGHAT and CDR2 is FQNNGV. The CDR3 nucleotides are TGTGTCAGCAGCTTAGGAGACAGGGGATCCAATGAAAAACTGTTTTTT. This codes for CVSSLGDRGSNEKLFF.

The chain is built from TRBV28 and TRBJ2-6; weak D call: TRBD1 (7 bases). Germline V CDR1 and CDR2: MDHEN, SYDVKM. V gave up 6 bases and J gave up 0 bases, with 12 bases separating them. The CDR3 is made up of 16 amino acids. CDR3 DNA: TGTGCCAGCAGCGGGCAGGGGGGCTCTGGGGCCAACGTCCTGACTTTC. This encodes CASSGQGGSGANVLTF.

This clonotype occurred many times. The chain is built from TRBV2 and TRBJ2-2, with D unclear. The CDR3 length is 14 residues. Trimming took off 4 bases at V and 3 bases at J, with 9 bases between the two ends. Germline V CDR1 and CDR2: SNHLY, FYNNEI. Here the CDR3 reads CASSALGYTGELFF. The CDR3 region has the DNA TGTGCCAGCAGTGCCCTTGGCTACACCGGGGAGCTGTTTTTT. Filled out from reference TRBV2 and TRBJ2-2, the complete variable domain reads EPEVTQTPSHQVTQMGQEVILRCVPISNHLYFYWYRQILGQKVEFLVSFYNNEISEKSEIFDDQFSVERPDGSNFTLKIRSTKLEDSAMYFCASSALGYTGELFFGEGSRLTVL.